A selection of T cell receptor beta chains follows, all from one sample in a study of blood T cell repertoires in COVID-19. Sequencing was performed with immunoSEQ multiplex PCR; in TCRdb, only in-frame clones are kept and a portion is missing. Of some 270,000 clones in the sample, 90% were seen once. Sequenced sample: peripheral blood. These receptors were collected from a woman aged 55-69 years with COVID-19, enrolled during active disease. Each CDR3 is given with its conserved first and last residue. The order of the fields is CDR3 protein, CDR3 DNA, J gene, clone size, D gene, V gene. D genes are given only for firm matches. Only some rows state a clone size, as once, few, many or a class for expanded clones.

CDR3aa: CASTLSDRTGNTIYF
CDR3nt: TGTGCCAGTACCTTATCGGACAGGACGGGAAACACCATATATTTT
j_gene: TRBJ1-3
abundance: -
d_gene: TRBD1
v_gene: TRBV19

CDR3aa: CASSQGALLLRGEKLFF
CDR3nt: TGCGCCAGCAGCCAAGGGGCCCTCTTACTAAGGGGTGAAAAACTGTTTTTT
j_gene: TRBJ1-4
abundance: once
d_gene: -
v_gene: TRBV4-1

CDR3aa: CASSLVSGFNTEAFF
CDR3nt: TGTGCCAGCAGCTTAGTTTCAGGGTTCAACACTGAAGCTTTCTTT
j_gene: TRBJ1-1
abundance: -
d_gene: -
v_gene: TRBV7-9

CDR3aa: CANPPGDRVGTEAFF
CDR3nt: TGTGCCAACCCTCCAGGGGACAGGGTTGGCACTGAAGCTTTCTTT
j_gene: TRBJ1-1
abundance: -
d_gene: TRBD1
v_gene: TRBV2

CDR3aa: CASNPRVVSNQPQHF
CDR3nt: TGTGCCAGCAACCCCAGGGTGGTTAGCAATCAGCCCCAGCATTTT
j_gene: TRBJ1-5
abundance: -
d_gene: -
v_gene: TRBV5-8

CDR3aa: CASSEVVRGSEALHF
CDR3nt: TGTGCCAGCAGTGAAGTTGTCAGGGGGAGCGAGGCCCTCCACTTT
j_gene: TRBJ1-6
abundance: -
d_gene: TRBD1
v_gene: TRBV2

CDR3aa: CASSVSLAGGTDTQYF
CDR3nt: TGTGCCAGCAGCGTAAGCCTAGCGGGGGGCACAGATACGCAGTATTTT
j_gene: TRBJ2-3
abundance: -
d_gene: TRBD2
v_gene: TRBV9

CDR3aa: CATSDQGNTEAFF
CDR3nt: TGTGCCACCAGTGACCAGGGGAACACTGAAGCTTTCTTT
j_gene: TRBJ1-1
abundance: -
d_gene: -
v_gene: TRBV24-1

CDR3aa: CASSGRTGSSSGANVLTF
CDR3nt: TGTGCCAGCAGTGGCCGGACAGGGTCCAGCTCTGGGGCCAACGTCCTGACTTTC
j_gene: TRBJ2-6
abundance: -
d_gene: TRBD1
v_gene: TRBV6-1

CDR3aa: CASSISGWRSGYTF
CDR3nt: TGTGCCAGTAGTATTTCAGGGTGGAGAAGCGGCTACACCTTC
j_gene: TRBJ1-2
abundance: -
d_gene: -
v_gene: TRBV19

CDR3aa: CASSLRQGMITDTQYF
CDR3nt: TGTGCCAGCAGCTTACGACAGGGGATGATCACAGATACGCAGTATTTT
j_gene: TRBJ2-3
abundance: -
d_gene: TRBD1
v_gene: TRBV11-2

CDR3aa: CAWSPGSDYGYTF
CDR3nt: TGTGCCTGGAGTCCCGGTTCGGACTATGGCTACACCTTC
j_gene: TRBJ1-2
abundance: once
d_gene: -
v_gene: TRBV30

CDR3aa: CASSLTGQIYGYTF
CDR3nt: TGTGCCAGCAGCCTAACCGGACAGATCTATGGCTACACCTTC
j_gene: TRBJ1-2
abundance: -
d_gene: -
v_gene: TRBV7-3

CDR3aa: CAWSIQGANYGYTF
CDR3nt: TGTGCCTGGAGTATCCAGGGCGCGAACTATGGCTACACCTTC
j_gene: TRBJ1-2
abundance: -
d_gene: -
v_gene: TRBV30

CDR3aa: CASSVARGTNEKLFF
CDR3nt: TGTGCCAGTAGTGTGGCGCGGGGGACTAATGAAAAACTGTTTTTT
j_gene: TRBJ1-4
abundance: -
d_gene: -
v_gene: TRBV19

CDR3aa: CASKYREVVNSPLHF
CDR3nt: TGTGCCAGCAAGTACAGGGAAGTCGTTAATTCACCCCTCCACTTT
j_gene: TRBJ1-6
abundance: few
d_gene: -
v_gene: TRBV6-5

CDR3aa: CATSDAGQGNNSPLHF
CDR3nt: TGTGCCACCAGTGACGCGGGACAGGGAAATAATTCACCCCTCCACTTT
j_gene: TRBJ1-6
abundance: -
d_gene: TRBD1
v_gene: TRBV24-1

CDR3aa: CASSLAASGANEKLFF
CDR3nt: TGCGCCAGCAGCTTGGCCGCTTCGGGGGCTAATGAAAAACTGTTTTTT
j_gene: TRBJ1-4
abundance: -
d_gene: -
v_gene: TRBV5-1

CDR3aa: CASSQGGVGNTEAFF
CDR3nt: TGTGCCAGCAGCCAAGGAGGCGTCGGGAACACTGAAGCTTTCTTT
j_gene: TRBJ1-1
abundance: -
d_gene: -
v_gene: TRBV3-1/TRBV3-2

CDR3aa: CASRPTRGSYGYTF
CDR3nt: TGTGCCAGCAGACCTACCAGGGGCTCCTATGGCTACACCTTC
j_gene: TRBJ1-2
abundance: once
d_gene: -
v_gene: TRBV6-4

CDR3aa: CAWSVAGADTEAFF
CDR3nt: TGTGCCTGGAGTGTGGCAGGGGCGGACACTGAAGCTTTCTTT
j_gene: TRBJ1-1
abundance: -
d_gene: -
v_gene: TRBV30

CDR3aa: CASSWPGRNQPQHF
CDR3nt: TGTGCCAGCAGCTGGCCAGGGCGCAATCAGCCCCAGCATTTT
j_gene: TRBJ1-5
abundance: -
d_gene: -
v_gene: TRBV28

CDR3aa: CASSISSNQPQHF
CDR3nt: TGTGCCAGTAGTATCTCTAGCAATCAGCCCCAGCATTTT
j_gene: TRBJ1-5
abundance: -
d_gene: -
v_gene: TRBV19

CDR3aa: CAISPGQVDTSYTF
CDR3nt: TGTGCCATCAGTCCGGGACAGGTGGACACGAGCTACACCTTC
j_gene: TRBJ1-2
abundance: once
d_gene: TRBD1
v_gene: TRBV10-3

CDR3aa: CASSKLAVNTEAFF
CDR3nt: TGTGCCAGCAGCAAGCTGGCAGTGAACACTGAAGCTTTCTTT
j_gene: TRBJ1-1
abundance: -
d_gene: -
v_gene: TRBV21-1

CDR3aa: CASSPLGGDYGYTF
CDR3nt: TGTGCCAGCAGCCCCTTGGGAGGTGACTATGGCTACACCTTC
j_gene: TRBJ1-2
abundance: -
d_gene: -
v_gene: TRBV3-1/TRBV3-2

CDR3aa: CASTPGQGPGELFF
CDR3nt: TGCGCCAGTACTCCGGGACAGGGGCCCGGGGAGCTGTTTTTT
j_gene: TRBJ2-2
abundance: -
d_gene: TRBD1
v_gene: TRBV5-1

CDR3aa: CASSHGTSETYEQYF
CDR3nt: TGTGCCAGCAGCCATGGGACTAGCGAAACCTACGAGCAGTACTTC
j_gene: TRBJ2-7
abundance: -
d_gene: TRBD2
v_gene: TRBV5-4

CDR3aa: CASRGQMKGEQYF
CDR3nt: TGTGCCAGCAGGGGACAGATGAAGGGCGAGCAGTACTTC
j_gene: TRBJ2-7
abundance: few
d_gene: TRBD1
v_gene: TRBV5-6

CDR3aa: CASRKKQGNQPQHF
CDR3nt: TGTGCCAGCAGAAAGAAACAGGGAAATCAGCCCCAGCATTTT
j_gene: TRBJ1-5
abundance: -
d_gene: -
v_gene: TRBV5-6

CDR3aa: CASSQANYGYTF
CDR3nt: TGTGCCAGCAGTCAGGCTAACTATGGCTACACCTTC
j_gene: TRBJ1-2
abundance: -
d_gene: -
v_gene: TRBV6-5

CDR3aa: CAGSVGASGGHNEQFF
CDR3nt: TGTGCCGGCAGCGTAGGGGCTAGCGGGGGTCACAATGAGCAGTTCTTC
j_gene: TRBJ2-1
abundance: -
d_gene: TRBD2
v_gene: TRBV9

CDR3aa: CASSPGTGVREQYF
CDR3nt: TGTGCCAGCTCGCCCGGGACAGGGGTTCGCGAGCAGTACTTC
j_gene: TRBJ2-7
abundance: -
d_gene: TRBD1
v_gene: TRBV18

CDR3aa: CASSHQGSDIQPQHF
CDR3nt: TGTGCCAGCAGCCACCAGGGGAGCGACATCCAGCCCCAGCATTTT
j_gene: TRBJ1-5
abundance: -
d_gene: -
v_gene: TRBV3-1/TRBV3-2

CDR3aa: CASSIDATNEKLFF
CDR3nt: TGTGCCAGCAGCATAGATGCAACTAATGAAAAACTGTTTTTT
j_gene: TRBJ1-4
abundance: -
d_gene: -
v_gene: TRBV5-6

CDR3aa: CASFAGGSETQYF
CDR3nt: TGTGCCAGCTTCGCAGGGGGATCAGAGACCCAGTACTTC
j_gene: TRBJ2-5
abundance: -
d_gene: TRBD1
v_gene: TRBV5-6

CDR3aa: CASSVGQSSGNTIYF
CDR3nt: TGTGCCAGCAGCGTGGGACAGAGCTCTGGAAACACCATATATTTT
j_gene: TRBJ1-3
abundance: -
d_gene: TRBD1
v_gene: TRBV9

CDR3aa: CAWSGTSGGRSSYNEQFF
CDR3nt: TGTGCCTGGAGCGGGACTAGCGGGGGCCGAAGCTCCTACAATGAGCAGTTCTTC
j_gene: TRBJ2-1
abundance: -
d_gene: TRBD2
v_gene: TRBV30

CDR3aa: CASSVRQSSNYGYTF
CDR3nt: TGTGCCAGCAGCGTTAGACAGTCCAGTAACTATGGCTACACCTTC
j_gene: TRBJ1-2
abundance: -
d_gene: -
v_gene: TRBV9

CDR3aa: CASRKEGGSGNTIYF
CDR3nt: TGTGCCAGCAGAAAGGAGGGCGGCTCTGGAAACACCATATATTTT
j_gene: TRBJ1-3
abundance: -
d_gene: -
v_gene: TRBV3-1/TRBV3-2

CDR3aa: CAWSVAGGGNQPQHF
CDR3nt: TGTGCCTGGAGTGTTGCAGGGGGAGGCAATCAGCCCCAGCATTTT
j_gene: TRBJ1-5
abundance: -
d_gene: TRBD1
v_gene: TRBV30

CDR3aa: CASSPPEALRHPLF
CDR3nt: TGTGCCAGCTCACCACCGGAGGCGCTCAGACACCCCCTATTC
j_gene: TRBJ1-2
abundance: -
d_gene: -
v_gene: TRBV18

CDR3aa: CASTNQGDYGYTF
CDR3nt: TGTGCCAGCACTAATCAGGGGGACTATGGCTACACCTTC
j_gene: TRBJ1-2
abundance: -
d_gene: TRBD1
v_gene: TRBV6-5

CDR3aa: CASSFPRGGGPANEQFF
CDR3nt: TGTGCCAGCAGCTTCCCTAGGGGCGGGGGGCCGGCGAATGAGCAGTTCTTC
j_gene: TRBJ2-1
abundance: -
d_gene: TRBD2
v_gene: TRBV7-9

CDR3aa: CASSPQPGGPSTDTQYF
CDR3nt: TGTGCCAGCAGCCCGCAGCCGGGGGGGCCTAGCACAGATACGCAGTATTTT
j_gene: TRBJ2-3
abundance: -
d_gene: TRBD2
v_gene: TRBV7-3

CDR3aa: CASSPQSQAGNTIYF
CDR3nt: TGTGCCAGCAGCCCCCAGTCCCAGGCGGGAAACACCATATATTTT
j_gene: TRBJ1-3
abundance: once
d_gene: -
v_gene: TRBV7-2

CDR3aa: CASSQGGGYNEQFF
CDR3nt: TGTGCCAGCAGCCAAGGGGGGGGGTACAATGAGCAGTTCTTC
j_gene: TRBJ2-1
abundance: -
d_gene: TRBD2
v_gene: TRBV3-1/TRBV3-2

CDR3aa: CASSVDSGGAIYNEQFF
CDR3nt: TGTGCCAGCAGCGTGGATAGCGGGGGGGCCATTTACAATGAGCAGTTCTTC
j_gene: TRBJ2-1
abundance: -
d_gene: TRBD2
v_gene: TRBV9

CDR3aa: CASRGTGQFTGELFF
CDR3nt: TGTGCCAGCAGAGGGACAGGGCAGTTTACCGGGGAGCTGTTTTTT
j_gene: TRBJ2-2
abundance: -
d_gene: TRBD1
v_gene: TRBV27

CDR3aa: CASSLLGARPPLHF
CDR3nt: TGCGCCAGCAGCTTGCTGGGGGCCCGACCACCCCTCCACTTT
j_gene: TRBJ1-6
abundance: -
d_gene: -
v_gene: TRBV5-1

CDR3aa: CASSLQGGTEAFF
CDR3nt: TGTGCCAGCAGTTTACAGGGGGGGACTGAAGCTTTCTTT
j_gene: TRBJ1-1
abundance: -
d_gene: TRBD1
v_gene: TRBV6-2/TRBV6-3

CDR3aa: CASSDGAGPITNSPLHF
CDR3nt: TGTGCCAGCAGTGATGGGGCCGGGCCTATAACTAATTCACCCCTCCACTTT
j_gene: TRBJ1-6
abundance: -
d_gene: -
v_gene: TRBV6-1

CDR3aa: CASSVFGGREQYF
CDR3nt: TGTGCCAGCAGCGTATTTGGTGGGCGCGAGCAGTACTTC
j_gene: TRBJ2-7
abundance: -
d_gene: -
v_gene: TRBV9

CDR3aa: CASRGLAGATDTQYF
CDR3nt: TGTGCCAGCAGGGGACTAGCGGGGGCCACAGATACGCAGTATTTT
j_gene: TRBJ2-3
abundance: -
d_gene: TRBD2
v_gene: TRBV27